The 27 T cell receptor beta chains below were found in one sample sequenced in a study of cytomegalovirus exposure and HLA in healthy donors. This PCR relied on a set of 60 Vbeta primers and 13 Jbeta primers. Sequenced by immunoSEQ multiplex PCR; TCRdb stores in-frame clones only, minus some. The sample includes about 150,000 clones, 73% of them seen just once. Sequenced sample: PBMCs. These receptor sequences come from a woman aged 18-29 years in good health and CMV-seronegative.

J is TRBJ2-5 and V is TRBV2; D perhaps matches TRBD1 (6 bases). Germline CDR1 and CDR2: SNHLY and FYNNEI. CDR3 size: 14 residues. Trimming removed 4 bases from V and 2 bases from J, with 11 bases in between. CDR3: CASSVGQGQETQYF. The CDR3 nucleotides read TGTGCCAGCAGTGTCGGGCAGGGGCAAGAGACCCAGTACTTC.

V and J are TRBV29-1 and TRBJ2-5; tentatively, D is TRBD2 (5 bases). In germline, CDR1 is SQVTM, CDR2 ANQGSEA. The CDR3 length is 13 residues. V was clipped by 2 bases and J by 5 bases, with 12 bases between them. The CDR3 region is CSVEFSVGETQYF. CDR3 DNA sequence: TGCAGCGTTGAATTTAGCGTTGGTGAGACCCAGTACTTC. The full variable domain, with the rest looked up from reference TRBV29-1 and TRBJ2-5, is SAVISQKPSRDICQRGTSLTIQCQVDSQVTMMFWYRQQPGQSLTLIATANQGSEATYESGFVIDKFPISRPNLTFSTLTVSNMSPEDSSIYLCSVEFSVGETQYFGPGTRLLVL.

The rearrangement links TRBV9 to TRBJ2-5; TRBD1 is a possible D gene (5 bases). The CDR3 runs to 14 residues. Trimming removed 3 bases at V and 5 bases at J, with 14 bases between. Per germline, CDR1 SGDLS and CDR2 YYNGEE. In DNA, the CDR3 is TGTGCCAGCAGCGCCCACCAGGGTTGGGAGACCCAGTACTTC. Its protein is CASSAHQGWETQYF.

The chain joins TRBV7-2 to TRBJ2-5, with 7 nucleotides matching TRBD2. This CDR3 region has 14 residues. CDR1 and CDR2 (germline): SGHTA, FQGNSA. V shed 3 bases and J 5 bases; nucleotides not matched to a gene: 6. The CDR3 region is CASSLGGTRETQYF. CDR3 DNA: TGTGCCAGCAGCTTGGGAGGGACGAGGGAGACCCAGTACTTC.

V and J are TRBV6-4 and TRBJ1-5, with TRBD1 matching 7 bases. Germline values: CDR1 MRHNA, CDR2 SNTAGT. The length of the CDR3 is 14 residues. V shed 5 bases and J 4 bases; nucleotides not matched to a gene: 5. In DNA form, the CDR3 reads TGTGCCAGCAGTACCGGACAGGAAAATCAGCCCCAGCATTTT. Protein sequence: CASSTGQENQPQHF.

The rearrangement uses TRBV9 and TRBJ2-3; 10 nucleotides align to TRBD2. Germline V lookup: CDR1 SGDLS, CDR2 YYNGEE. The CDR3 covers 16 residues. Germline trimming cut 0 bases from V and 5 bases from J; bases unmatched to any gene: 6. CDR3 bases: TGTGCCAGCAGCGTAGCCGCCCTAGCGGGAGTAGATACGCAGTATTTT. Protein: CASSVAALAGVDTQYF.

The chain links TRBV9 to TRBJ1-1; maybe TRBD1 (5 bases). Germline CDR1 SGDLS, CDR2 YYNGEE. The CDR3 is 21 amino acids. Trimming stripped 5 bases from V and 0 bases from J, with 32 bases between. CDR3: CASRPVGSADGHISMNTEAFF. CDR3 DNA: TGTGCCAGCAGACCAGTAGGGTCCGCGGACGGACATATATCCATGAACACTGAAGCTTTCTTT.

The chain combines TRBV27 with TRBJ2-1; unclear D gene. Germline V gene sequence: CDR1 MNHEY, CDR2 SMNVEV (reference sequence). The CDR3 spans 15 residues. Trimming pared 2 bases from V and 2 bases from J, leaving 10 bases between. The CDR3 region is CASSLGVFPYNEQFF. The CDR3 DNA is TGTGCCAGCAGTTTAGGAGTCTTCCCCTACAATGAGCAGTTCTTC.

The rearrangement uses TRBV19 and TRBJ1-5; no firm D call. Trimming took 7 bases from V and 4 from J, leaving 17 bases between them. There are 15 residues in the CDR3. The germline CDR1 and CDR2 sequences are LNHDA and SQIVND (reference sequence). Written as DNA, the CDR3 is TGTGCCAGTACCCCCCCCGGGCGGGAGAATCAGCCCCAGCATTTT. This gives the protein CASTPPGRENQPQHF.

This clone was seen a few times. This chain joins TRBV13 and TRBJ2-5, with unresolved D. The closer fit of TRBJ2-7 to the DNA end suggests the J call may be wrong. The germline gives CDR1 PRHDT, CDR2 FYEKMQ (reference sequence). The CDR3 extends over 13 amino acids. The chain's CDR3 is CASSLGVMYEQYF. CDR3 bases: TGTGCCAGCAGCTTAGGAGTCATGTACGAGCAGTACTTC.

The chain combines TRBV7-2 with TRBJ2-1; the D gene is possibly TRBD2 (6 bases). V dropped 6 bases and J dropped 0 bases, with 15 bases sitting between them. From germline, CDR1 is SGHTA and CDR2 FQGNSA. The CDR3 has 16 residues. The CDR3 is CASSPKGGSSYNEQFF. For the CDR3, the DNA is TGTGCCAGCAGTCCTAAGGGAGGAAGCTCCTACAATGAGCAGTTCTTC.

The chain employs TRBV5-1 and TRBJ1-4, with a weak D call TRBD1 (5 bases). The CDR3 length is 15 residues. The V gene's germline CDR1 is SGHRS and CDR2 YFSETQ. Trimming shortened V by 3 bases and J by 5 bases, and 14 bases separated the two germline ends. CDR3 DNA: TGCGCCAGCAGCTCTATGGACATCTCCAATGAAAAACTGTTTTTT. This encodes CASSSMDISNEKLFF.

V usage is TRBV19 and J usage is TRBJ1-1; D perhaps matches TRBD1 (5 bases). Germline V gene lookup returns CDR1 LNHDA and CDR2 SQIVND (reference sequence). V was cut by 3 bases and J by 4 bases, with 15 bases left in between. CDR3 length: 15 residues. CDR3 residues: CASSIWSRVPTEAFF. In DNA form, the CDR3 reads TGTGCCAGTAGTATTTGGTCCAGGGTTCCCACTGAAGCTTTCTTT.

The J gene is TRBJ2-7, the V gene TRBV5-6; the match to TRBD1 covers 9 bases. Germline assignment: CDR1 SGHDT and CDR2 YYEEEE. This CDR3 contains 16 residues. Trimming cost V 2 bases and J 2 bases; bases outside gene matches: 8. CDR3 amino acids: CASSLIADRGPYEQYV. The CDR3 DNA reads TGTGCCAGCAGCTTAATTGCGGACAGGGGTCCCTACGAGCAGTACGTC.

V gene TRBV21-1 combines with J gene TRBJ1-5; the table's D call TRBD1 went unverified against the DNA. TRBV21-1 represents a pseudogene. The CDR3 has 14 residues. The CDR3 bases are TGTGCCAGCAGAGGGGTTCTTAGCAATCAGCCCCAGCATTTT. Amino acid sequence: CASRGVLSNQPQHF.

Regarding this clone: Germline is not matched at one junction end, which may reflect a read error. The chain joins TRBV7-9 to TRBJ2-1, with TRBD2 identical over 8 bases. The germline CDR1 and CDR2 sequences are SEHNR and FQNEAQ (reference sequence). The CDR3 is made up of 16 amino acids. CDR3 nucleotides: TGTTCCAGCAGCTCAACCGGGACTAGTGGTGACAATGAGCAGTTCTTC. Translation: CSSSSTGTSGDNEQFF.

This clone was picked up one time. The chain uses TRBV6-4 and TRBJ2-1, with 7 bases that match TRBD2. The CDR3 is made up of 16 amino acids. V gave up 5 bases and J gave up 4 bases; unmatched junction bases: 11. The germline V gene encodes CDR1 MRHNA and CDR2 SNTAGT. The CDR3 region has the DNA TGTGCCAGCAGTCGTTGGATGCAGGGAGGGTACAATGAGCAGTTCTTC. Its protein is CASSRWMQGGYNEQFF.

This sequence joins TRBV11-1 and TRBJ2-3, with a tentative D call TRBD2 (5 bases). CDR3 length: 16 amino acids. Germline V gene data show CDR1 as SGHAT and CDR2 as FQDESV (reference sequence). Trimming took 2 bases from V and 0 from J, leaving 12 bases between them. CDR3 bases: TGTGCCAGCAGCTTAAGGCTAGGAGGTAGCACAGATACGCAGTATTTT. It encodes CASSLRLGGSTDTQYF.

This clone was counted a single time. This chain links TRBV5-1 with TRBJ1-2; weak D call: TRBD1 (6 bases). The V gene's germline CDR1 is SGHRS and CDR2 YFSETQ. CDR3 length equals 14 residues. V lost 3 bases, J lost 2 bases, and 11 bases lay in between. The DNA of the CDR3 is TGCGCCAGCAGCTGGACCGACAGGAACTATGGCTACACCTTC. Residues: CASSWTDRNYGYTF. Based on the CDR3 plus reference TRBV5-1 and TRBJ1-2, the full variable domain is KAGVTQTPRYLIKTRGQQVTLSCSPISGHRSVSWYQQTPGQGLQFLFEYFSETQRNKGNFPGRFSGRQFSNSRSEMNVSTLELGDSALYLCASSWTDRNYGYTFGSGTRLTVV.

The chain employs TRBV2 and TRBJ1-2; D remains unclear. CDR3 length equals 14 residues. Germline values: CDR1 SNHLY, CDR2 FYNNEI. V was cut by 2 bases and J by 0 bases, with 7 bases left in between. CDR3 protein: CASSELGANYGYTF. CDR3 DNA: TGTGCCAGCAGTGAATTGGGAGCTAACTATGGCTACACCTTC.

The chain couples TRBV6-8 to TRBJ2-7; 7 nucleotides line up with TRBD1. Unmatched junction bases numbered 8, after V lost 6 bases and J lost 0 bases. The CDR3 extends over 15 amino acids. CDR1 and CDR2 (germline): MNHGY, SAAAGT. The CDR3 coding sequence is TGTGCCAGCAGGATACAGGGGTTATGCTCCTACGAGCAGTACGTC. Translated, it gives CASRIQGLCSYEQYV.

The chain couples TRBV6-5 to TRBJ1-1; D is possibly TRBD1 (6 bases). The CDR3 has 12 residues. The V end was cut by 6 bases, the J end by 6 bases, with 11 bases between. Germline CDR1 and CDR2: MNHEY and SVGAGI. This CDR3 is CASSPGGPEAFF. In nucleotides, the CDR3 is TGTGCCAGCAGCCCTGGGGGCCCTGAAGCTTTCTTT.

This clone was detected once. The gene calls are TRBV10-1 and TRBJ2-1; D is unclear. Trimming removed 2 bases from V and 5 bases from J, with 7 bases in between. Germline CDR1 is WNHNN and CDR2 is SYGVQD (reference sequence). The CDR3 runs 13 residues. The CDR3 DNA is TGCGCCAGCAGTGAGCCGTATAACAATGAGCAGTTCTTC. Residues: CASSEPYNNEQFF.

This clone was seen a few times. V is TRBV27 and J is TRBJ2-3; D not resolved. The CDR3 extends over 15 amino acids. V was clipped by 8 bases and J by 1 base, with 16 bases between them. CDR1 MNHEY and CDR2 SMNVEV come from the germline V gene (reference sequence). The CDR3 loop is CASRSPGPGTDTQYF. DNA for the CDR3: TGTGCCAGCCGCTCACCCGGTCCCGGCACAGATACGCAGTATTTT.

The chain combines TRBV5-5 with TRBJ1-2; 8 nucleotides agree with TRBD1. The CDR3 has 15 amino acids. CDR1 and CDR2 (germline): SGHKS, YYEKEE (reference sequence). The ends lost 2 bases at V and 4 bases at J; junction bases unmatched: 7. CDR3 nucleotides: TGTGCCAGCAGCTTCGACAGGGGCCAACGCTATGGCTACACCTTC. This translates into CASSFDRGQRYGYTF.

The V call is TRBV28, the J call TRBJ1-1; tentatively, D is TRBD1 (6 bases). With 6 bases removed from V and 6 bases from J, the gap between germline ends came to 17 bases. The CDR3 has 14 amino acids. Germline V CDR1 and CDR2: MDHEN, SYDVKM. In nucleotides, the CDR3 is TGTGCCAGCAGCCCGGTACAGGGCGGTCCTGAAGCTTTCTTT. This translates into CASSPVQGGPEAFF.

The chain couples TRBV19 to TRBJ1-1; 8 bases match TRBD1. V was pared by 3 bases and J by 4 bases, with 7 bases of the junction left unmatched. CDR1 LNHDA and CDR2 SQIVND come from the germline V gene (reference sequence). The CDR3 runs to 15 residues. CDR3 nucleotide sequence: TGTGCCAGTAGTATGAGGACAGGGAGAGGCACTGAAGCTTTCTTT. It encodes CASSMRTGRGTEAFF.